The 31 T cell receptor beta chains below were found in one sample sequenced in a study of T cell responses to AZD1222 COVID-19 vaccine. Here immunoSEQ multiplex PCR was the method, and the copy in TCRdb shows in-frame clones only, minus some. The table includes fewer than 140,000 clones, 90% detected once. Here the sequenced sample was peripheral blood, taken on day 0 of AZD1222 vaccination. The receptors here all came from an adult in good health.

V and J are TRBV6-5 and TRBJ1-2; tentatively, D is TRBD1 (6 bases). V lost 2 bases and J lost 6, with 16 bases in between. CDR1 and CDR2 (germline): MNHEY, SVGAGI. The CDR3 runs to 15 residues. CDR3 sequence reads: CASSYHTGRGDGYTF. CDR3 DNA sequence: TGTGCCAGCAGTTACCACACAGGGCGAGGAGATGGCTACACCTTC.

This sequence joins TRBV14 and TRBJ1-1, with a tentative D call TRBD1 (5 bases). The CDR3 has 15 amino acids. Germline V lookup: CDR1 SGHDN, CDR2 FVKESK. The V and J ends lost 1 base and 2 bases respectively, with 11 bases between them. CDR3 loop: CASSQVGTPNTEAFF. The CDR3 coding sequence is TGTGCCAGCAGCCAAGTTGGGACCCCCAACACTGAAGCTTTCTTT.

The rearrangement links TRBV6-5 to TRBJ1-2, with D unresolved. From germline, CDR1 is MNHEY and CDR2 SVGAGI. This CDR3 comprises 13 residues. Trimming removed 6 bases at V and 6 bases at J, with 14 bases between. CDR3 region: CASRPTQVHGYTF. CDR3 DNA sequence: TGTGCCAGCAGGCCCACCCAGGTCCATGGCTACACCTTC.

The chain carries TRBV7-8 and TRBJ1-2; tentative D call: TRBD1 (5 bases). V lost 4 bases and J lost 6, with 21 bases in between. The CDR3 is made up of 16 amino acids. Germline loops: CDR1 SGHVS, CDR2 FQNEAQ. The CDR3: CASSSRGDLYVDGYTF. The DNA of the CDR3 is TGTGCCAGCAGCTCGAGGGGAGATCTCTATGTGGATGGCTACACCTTC.

The chain employs TRBV5-4 and TRBJ1-2; D is ambiguous. There are 15 residues in the CDR3. Trimming removed 0 bases from V and 1 base from J, with 10 bases in between. Per the germline V gene, CDR1 is SGHNT and CDR2 is YYREEE (reference sequence). The CDR3 DNA follows: TGTGCCAGCAGCTTGGTACGGCAGGATAACTATGGCTACACCTTC. This encodes CASSLVRQDNYGYTF. The variable domain in full, completed from reference TRBV5-4 and TRBJ1-2, reads ETGVTQSPTHLIKTRGQQVTLRCSSQSGHNTVSWYQQALGQGPQFIFQYYREEENGRGNFPPRFSGLQFPNYSSELNVNALELDDSALYLCASSLVRQDNYGYTFGSGTRLTVV.

The V gene is TRBV5-1, the J gene TRBJ1-5; no definite D call. V shed 4 bases and J shed 5 bases, with 13 bases lying between them. CDR3 length: 14 amino acids. Germline loops: CDR1 SGHRS, CDR2 YFSETQ. CDR3 residues: CASSPGSGYQPQHF. CDR3 coding DNA: TGCGCCAGCAGCCCGGGCTCGGGGTATCAGCCCCAGCATTTT.

The rearrangement joins TRBV7-8 to TRBJ2-7, with D unresolved. This CDR3 is built from 15 residues. Deletions cut 5 bases from V and 0 bases from J, with 14 bases between. CDR1 is SGHVS and CDR2 is FQNEAQ in the germline V gene. The chain's CDR3 is CASSPVSWGSYEQYF. CDR3 DNA sequence: TGTGCCAGCAGCCCGGTCTCATGGGGCTCCTACGAGCAGTACTTC. The complete variable domain, with remaining parts taken from reference TRBV7-8 and TRBJ2-7, reads GAGVSQSPRYKVAKRGQDVALRCDPISGHVSLFWYQQALGQGPEFLTYFQNEAQLDKSGLPSDRFFAERPEGSVSTLKIQRTQQEDSAVYLCASSPVSWGSYEQYFGPGTRLTVT.

The chain couples TRBV4-2 to TRBJ2-2, with 9 bases lining up with TRBD1. CDR1 is LGHNA and CDR2 is YNFKEQ in the germline V gene. The ends lost 1 base at V and 7 bases at J; junction bases unmatched: 16. The CDR3 runs to 19 residues. This chain's CDR3 is CASSQVLHRGQNDGGELFF. In nucleotides, the CDR3 is TGTGCCAGCAGCCAAGTTCTTCACAGGGGGCAGAACGATGGCGGGGAGCTGTTTTTT.

V usage is TRBV10-3 and J usage is TRBJ2-1; 10 bases agree with TRBD1. The CDR3 covers 17 residues. CDR1 is ENHRY and CDR2 is SYGVKD in the germline V gene. V shed 2 bases and J 7 bases; nucleotides not matched to a gene: 11. The CDR3 DNA follows: TGTGCCATCAGTGAGCCTCCAGGGGGGACAGGGGAAAATGAGCAGTTCTTC. It encodes CAISEPPGGTGENEQFF.

This clone has only one observation. The chain is built from TRBV7-3 and TRBJ1-5; unclear D gene. V was trimmed by 1 base and J by 5 bases, leaving 6 bases between them. The CDR3 runs to 13 residues. The germline V gene encodes CDR1 SGHTA and CDR2 FQGTGA. CDR3 region: CASSLSLDQPQHF. CDR3 nucleotide sequence: TGTGCCAGCAGCTTAAGTCTGGATCAGCCCCAGCATTTT. Full variable domain (remainder filled in from reference TRBV7-3 and TRBJ1-5): GAGVSQTPSNKVTEKGKYVELRCDPISGHTALYWYRQSLGQGPEFLIYFQGTGAADDSGLPNDRFFAVRPEGSVSTLKIQRTERGDSAVYLCASSLSLDQPQHFGDGTRLSIL.

This sequence joins TRBV4-1 and TRBJ2-5, with D possibly being TRBD2 (6 bases). Germline lookup yields CDR1 MGHRA and CDR2 YSYEKL. This CDR3 spans 16 amino acids. V lost 1 base and J 5 bases, leaving 17 bases between the germline ends. The CDR3 DNA sequence: TGCGCCAGCAGCCAAGGAGGGAGGACCCTAAGGGAGACCCAGTACTTC. It encodes CASSQGGRTLRETQYF.

Only a few counts were recorded for this clone. The genes are TRBV5-4 and TRBJ2-7, with TRBD2 matching 9 bases. V shed 4 bases and J 5 bases; nucleotides not matched to a gene: 16. Per germline, CDR1 SGHNT and CDR2 YYREEE (reference sequence). The CDR3 sequence is 17 residues long. The CDR3 nucleotides are TGTGCCAGCAGCCAGGGGGTCACCGGGACTAGCTACCACGAGCAGTACTTC. As protein: CASSQGVTGTSYHEQYF. Full variable domain (rest looked up from reference TRBV5-4 and TRBJ2-7): ETGVTQSPTHLIKTRGQQVTLRCSSQSGHNTVSWYQQALGQGPQFIFQYYREEENGRGNFPPRFSGLQFPNYSSELNVNALELDDSALYLCASSQGVTGTSYHEQYFGPGTRLTVT.

V is TRBV5-4 and J is TRBJ2-1, with 13 bases identical to TRBD2. Germline-derived CDR1 and CDR2 are SGHNT and YYREEE (reference sequence). The CDR3 sequence is 16 residues long. Unmatched junction bases numbered 6, after V lost 1 base and J lost 8 bases. The CDR3 protein is CASSLRLAGGVDEQFF. DNA for the CDR3: TGTGCCAGCAGCTTGAGACTAGCGGGAGGAGTAGATGAGCAGTTCTTC.

CDR3 protein: CASTRMGQYNQPQHF. In DNA, the CDR3 is TGTGCCAGTACTAGAATGGGACAGTACAATCAGCCCCAGCATTTT. The chain couples TRBV19 to TRBJ1-5; 7 nucleotides line up with TRBD1. CDR3 length: 15 amino acids. Germline CDR1 is LNHDA and CDR2 is SQIVND (reference sequence). V lost 7 bases to trimming and J lost 3 bases; unmatched junction nucleotides: 9.

CDR3 DNA sequence: TGTGCCACCAGTGATTTGCGAAGGGGGTCGTATCAGCCCCAGCATTTT. This gives the protein CATSDLRRGSYQPQHF. This chain uses TRBV24-1 with TRBJ1-5; D is possibly TRBD1 (6 bases). Germline V gene lookup returns CDR1 KGHDR and CDR2 SFDVKD. The V end lost 0 bases, the J end lost 5 bases, and 13 bases lay between the germline ends. The CDR3 totals 16 residues.

This sequence joins TRBV6-5 and TRBJ2-3; D not resolved. The ends were cut back, 6 bases at V and 1 base at J, with 8 bases in the middle. Germline assignment: CDR1 MNHEY and CDR2 SVGAGI. The length of the CDR3 is 13 residues. The CDR3 spells CASSLPGTDTQYF. DNA of the CDR3: TGTGCCAGCAGCCTCCCGGGCACAGATACGCAGTATTTT.

This sequence joins TRBV15 and TRBJ1-3; tentative D call: TRBD1 (6 bases). The length of the CDR3 is 14 residues. CDR1 and CDR2 from the germline V gene are LNHNV and YYDKDF (reference sequence). V lost 5 bases to trimming and J lost 5 bases, with 13 bases between them. This chain's CDR3 is CATSDRQGRNTIYF. The CDR3 DNA follows: TGTGCCACCAGCGACCGCCAGGGGAGAAACACCATATATTTT.

This chain joins TRBV29-1 and TRBJ1-1; D is uncertain. The CDR3 is 15 residues long. V lost 7 bases and J 4 bases, leaving 22 bases between the germline ends. Germline CDR1 SQVTM, CDR2 ANQGSEA. CDR3 in amino acids: CSGILRGKGVTEAFF. CDR3 DNA: TGCAGCGGAATCCTACGGGGAAAGGGAGTCACTGAAGCTTTCTTT.

The chain is built from TRBV29-1 and TRBJ1-5; D is unclear. V dropped 5 bases and J dropped 2 bases, with 13 bases sitting between them. Germline CDR1 reads SQVTM; CDR2 reads ANQGSEA. CDR3 length: 14 residues. CDR3 residues: CSVSSGNGNQPQHF. CDR3 bases: TGCAGCGTTAGCTCGGGGAACGGCAATCAGCCCCAGCATTTT.

This sequence joins TRBV27 and TRBJ2-5; D gene uncertain. The V end was cut by 1 base, the J end by 1 base, with 4 bases between. Germline CDR1 reads MNHEY; CDR2 reads SMNVEV (reference sequence). The CDR3 extends over 13 amino acids. The CDR3 sequence: CASSLLGQETQYF. As DNA, the CDR3 is TGTGCCAGCAGTTTATTAGGCCAAGAGACCCAGTACTTC.

The chain uses TRBV6-5 and TRBJ1-2; D possibly corresponds to TRBD1 (5 bases). This CDR3 is built from 14 residues. The germline gives CDR1 MNHEY, CDR2 SVGAGI. Trimming took off 8 bases at V and 0 bases at J, with 13 bases between the two ends. In DNA, the CDR3 is TGTGCCAGCCAAACGGGGGGGACTAACTATGGCTACACCTTC. This codes for CASQTGGTNYGYTF.

This clone appeared a single time. This sequence joins TRBV19 and TRBJ2-5, with a weak D call TRBD2 (6 bases). V was trimmed by 10 bases and J by 6 bases, leaving 15 bases between them. This CDR3 comprises 12 residues. Germline lookup yields CDR1 LNHDA and CDR2 SQIVND (reference sequence). The CDR3 nucleotides are TGTGCCACCGCGGCGGGAAAAAAGACCCAGTACTTC. Translating it yields CATAAGKKTQYF. The full variable domain, with the rest looked up from reference TRBV19 and TRBJ2-5, is DGGITQSPKYLFRKEGQNVTLSCEQNLNHDAMYWYRQDPGQGLRLIYYSQIVNDFQKGDIAEGYSVSREKKESFPLTVTSAQKNPTAFYLCATAAGKKTQYFGPGTRLLVL.

The V call is TRBV19, the J call TRBJ2-1; unclear D gene. Germline lookup yields CDR1 LNHDA and CDR2 SQIVND (reference sequence). This CDR3 has 11 amino acids. Trimming shortened V by 8 bases and J by 6 bases, and 8 bases separated the two germline ends. CDR3 loop: CASGSVNEQFF. CDR3 bases: TGTGCCAGTGGTAGTGTCAATGAGCAGTTCTTC.

This sequence joins TRBV4-1 and TRBJ2-1; 13 bases fit TRBD2. Per germline, CDR1 MGHRA and CDR2 YSYEKL. V lost 3 bases and J lost 7; bases outside the gene matches: 6. This CDR3 contains 16 residues. CDR3 sequence (DNA): TGCGCCAGCAGCCACCTAACTAGCGGGAGGGGGAATGAGCAGTTCTTC. Translation: CASSHLTSGRGNEQFF.

The J gene is TRBJ2-1, the V gene TRBV10-3; tentative D call: TRBD2 (6 bases). Trimming shortened V by 10 bases and J by 0 bases, and 10 bases separated the two germline ends. This CDR3 spans 13 amino acids. Germline V lookup: CDR1 ENHRY, CDR2 SYGVKD. CDR3: CASIADSYNEQFF. Here the CDR3 DNA reads TGTGCCAGCATAGCGGACTCCTACAATGAGCAGTTCTTC.

This rearrangement joins TRBV12-3 or TRBV12-4 to TRBJ2-1, with D maybe TRBD1 (5 bases). The CDR3 is 11 amino acids. Trimming took off 0 bases at V and 15 bases at J, with 9 bases between the two ends. This CDR3 is CASSLAGVRFF. CDR3 coding DNA: TGTGCCAGCAGTTTAGCAGGGGTCCGGTTCTTC.

The J gene is TRBJ1-2, the V gene TRBV18, with D perhaps matching TRBD1 (6 bases). V lost 3 bases, J lost 0 bases, and 11 bases lay in between. CDR3 size: 15 residues. Germline CDR1 is KGHSH and CDR2 is LQKENI. CDR3 sequence (DNA): TGTGCCAGCTCACCTGGCAGGGGAACTAACTATGGCTACACCTTC. It is translated as CASSPGRGTNYGYTF.

This chain joins TRBV4-1 and TRBJ2-5; 7 bases align to TRBD1. Trimming took 5 bases from V and 3 from J; bases not matched to a gene: 12. Per the germline V gene, CDR1 is MGHRA and CDR2 is YSYEKL. The CDR3 sequence is 16 residues long. The CDR3 is CASSWRPGQSEETQYF. The CDR3 nucleotides are TGCGCCAGCAGCTGGCGTCCGGGACAGTCGGAAGAGACCCAGTACTTC.

The chain uses TRBV2 and TRBJ2-7, with no clear D. Germline assignment: CDR1 SNHLY and CDR2 FYNNEI. This CDR3 is built from 11 residues. With 8 bases removed from V and 3 bases from J, the gap between germline ends came to 8 bases. The CDR3 coding sequence is TGTGCCAGCTCCGCGAACTACGAGCAGTACTTC. As protein: CASSANYEQYF.

V usage is TRBV5-1 and J usage is TRBJ2-1, with D tentatively TRBD2 (6 bases). The germline V gene encodes CDR1 SGHRS and CDR2 YFSETQ. Trimming took off 5 bases at V and 12 bases at J, with 24 bases between the two ends. The CDR3 runs 15 residues. CDR3 sequence: CASRREAVGTQGQFF. In DNA, the CDR3 is TGCGCCAGCAGGAGGGAAGCAGTGGGGACTCAGGGGCAGTTCTTC.

The V and J genes are TRBV19 and TRBJ2-7; D is tentatively TRBD1 or TRBD2 (5 bases each). Germline V gene sequence: CDR1 LNHDA, CDR2 SQIVND (reference sequence). The CDR3 loop spans 14 amino acids. Trimming took off 5 bases at V and 3 bases at J, with 14 bases between the two ends. The chain's CDR3 is CASSPGTAGYEQYF. The CDR3 DNA reads TGTGCCAGTAGTCCCGGGACCGCCGGCTACGAGCAGTACTTC.